Presented here are 20 T cell receptor beta chains from one specimen sequenced in a study. TCRdb reprocessed the RT-PCR reads with MiXCR, giving one entry per CDR3 protein. The table has fewer than 800,000 distinct CDR3 sequences, 14% seen once; the top ten hold about 3.6%. The sample was memory CD4+ T cells from blood. The receptors originated from a female donor in good health, serving as a healthy control.

This clonotype has only a few counts. This chain connects TRBV10-3 to TRBJ2-7; the D gene is possibly TRBD1 (7 bases). The V and J ends lost 6 bases and 3 bases respectively, with 12 bases between them. The CDR3 is 13 amino acids. The germline V gene encodes CDR1 ENHRY and CDR2 SYGVKD. CDR3 loop: CAIREGQNYEQYF. For the CDR3, the DNA is TGTGCCATCAGGGAGGGACAGAACTACGAGCAGTACTTC.

This chain links TRBV7-9 with TRBJ2-3; 11 positions agree with TRBD1. The J segment lost 4 bases and the V segment lost 5 bases, leaving 5 bases of the junction unmatched. This CDR3 region has 15 residues. Looked up from germline, CDR1 is SEHNR and CDR2 is FQNEAQ (reference sequence). The CDR3, as DNA: TGTGCCAGCAGCCCATGGGACAGGGGGGCAGATACGCAGTATTTT. It is translated as CASSPWDRGADTQYF. The full variable domain, completed using reference TRBV7-9 and TRBJ2-3, is DTGVSQNPRHKITKRGQNVTFRCDPISEHNRLYWYRQTLGQGPEFLTYFQNEAQLEKSRLLSDRFSAERPKGSFSTLEIQRTEQGDSAMYLCASSPWDRGADTQYFGPGTRLTVL.

In its sample, this clonotype was seen a few times. This sequence joins TRBV29-1 and TRBJ1-4; D possibly corresponds to TRBD1 (5 bases). This CDR3 region has 14 residues. V lost 4 bases and J lost 1, with 10 bases in between. The germline CDR1 and CDR2 sequences are SQVTM and ANQGSEA. CDR3 sequence reads: CSVGDDRTNEKLFF. As DNA, the CDR3 is TGCAGCGTTGGGGATGACAGAACTAATGAAAAACTGTTTTTT. Together with reference TRBV29-1 and TRBJ1-4, the CDR3 gives the full variable domain: SAVISQKPSRDICQRGTSLTIQCQVDSQVTMMFWYRQQPGQSLTLIATANQGSEATYESGFVIDKFPISRPNLTFSTLTVSNMSPEDSSIYLCSVGDDRTNEKLFFGSGTQLSVL.

This clonotype was counted at least ten times. This chain links TRBV20-1 with TRBJ1-2; 8 nucleotides line up with TRBD1. The CDR3 loop spans 12 amino acids. Germline V gives CDR1 DFQATT, CDR2 SNEGSKA (reference sequence). Trimming cost V 6 bases and J 7 bases; bases outside gene matches: 7. In DNA form, the CDR3 reads TGCAGTGCCCATGACAGGGGTGGTGGCTACACCTTC. It is translated as CSAHDRGGGYTF.

As concerns this clonotype: Sequence at one end of the junction differs from germline and may be a read error. This chain joins TRBV5-8 and TRBJ2-6; D remains unclear. CDR1 and CDR2 from the germline V gene are SGHTS and YDEGEE. The CDR3 is made up of 14 amino acids. The CDR3 is CASSLNQGANVLTF. The CDR3 coding sequence is TGTGCTAGCAGCCTCAACCAGGGGGCCAACGTCCTGACTTTC.

The chain joins TRBV18 to TRBJ2-1; 12 nucleotides line up with TRBD1. The length of the CDR3 is 16 residues. Per the germline V gene, CDR1 is KGHSH and CDR2 is LQKENI. Trimming at V came to 3 bases and at J to 7 bases, leaving 7 bases not matched to a gene. The chain's CDR3 is CASSPSGTGGRNEQFF. The CDR3 DNA sequence: TGTGCCAGCTCACCTTCCGGGACAGGGGGCCGTAATGAGCAGTTCTTC.

The table lists this clonotype with a few counts. One end of the junction fails to match germline, which may point to a read error. J is TRBJ2-7 and V is TRBV20-1; D may be TRBD1 (5 bases). CDR1 and CDR2 from the germline V gene are DFQATT and SNEGSKA (reference sequence). CDR3 size: 14 residues. The CDR3 nucleotides are TGCAGTGCTAGAGATACGACAGTTTATTACGATCAGTACTTC. This sequence encodes CSARDTTVYYDQYF.

The rearrangement links TRBV20-1 to TRBJ1-5; D unclear. This CDR3 has 16 residues. CDR1 is DFQATT and CDR2 is SNEGSKA in the germline V gene (reference sequence). Trimming left V 0 bases short and J 0 bases short, with 12 bases between. The CDR3, as DNA: TGCAGTGCTAGAGATGGGAGGGCGCTTAGCAATCAGCCCCAGCATTTT. Translated, it gives CSARDGRALSNQPQHF.

This clonotype occurred a few times. The chain carries TRBV30 and TRBJ1-4, with 9 bases matching TRBD1. With 0 bases clipped from V and 10 bases from J, the junction kept 12 bases outside the gene matches. This CDR3 contains 16 residues. Looked up from germline, CDR1 is GTSNPN and CDR2 is SVGIG (reference sequence). The CDR3 reads CAWSVSHRGQSVKLFF. The CDR3 DNA sequence: TGTGCCTGGAGTGTATCCCACAGGGGGCAGAGTGTAAAACTGTTTTTT.

The sample holds a few counts of this clonotype. The rearrangement uses TRBV6-1 and TRBJ1-1; D unresolved. The germline gives CDR1 MNHNS, CDR2 SASEGT. The CDR3 sequence is 15 residues long. V shed 8 bases and J shed 0 bases, with 16 bases lying between them. The CDR3 DNA reads TGTGCCAGCGTGACGGTGGAGGGCGTGAACACTGAAGCTTTCTTT. It codes for CASVTVEGVNTEAFF.

This clonotype was seen only a few times. The chain is built from TRBV12-3 or TRBV12-4 and TRBJ2-3, with 7 bases identical to TRBD2. This CDR3 has 14 residues. J gave up 1 base and V 7 bases, and 5 bases lay outside the gene matches. The CDR3 DNA reads TGTGCCAGCACCTCGGCGGGGGGCACAGATACGCAGTATTTT. Translation: CASTSAGGTDTQYF.

This clonotype has ten or more counts. The J gene is TRBJ2-3, the V gene TRBV20-1, with D maybe TRBD1 (5 bases). Trimming shortened V by 0 bases and J by 2 bases, and 9 bases separated the two germline ends. Germline CDR1 is DFQATT and CDR2 is SNEGSKA (reference sequence). The CDR3 loop spans 14 amino acids. The CDR3 loop is CSARDRQFTDTQYF. The CDR3 DNA reads as TGCAGTGCTAGAGATCGACAGTTCACAGATACGCAGTATTTT.

The chain recombines TRBV10-3 with TRBJ2-3; 10 bases line up with TRBD2. Germline V gene lookup returns CDR1 ENHRY and CDR2 SYGVKD. The V segment lost 2 bases and the J segment 7 bases; nucleotides outside the gene matches: 3. This CDR3 region has 14 residues. CDR3 sequence: CAISEASGSNTQYF. CDR3 DNA sequence: TGTGCCATCAGTGAGGCTAGCGGGAGTAATACGCAGTATTTT.

This clonotype appeared many times. The chain has TRBV20-1 and TRBJ2-7; D is possibly TRBD1 (6 bases). This CDR3 has 15 amino acids. Germline assignment: CDR1 DFQATT and CDR2 SNEGSKA (reference sequence). Trimming left V 4 bases short and J 0 bases short, with 16 bases between. CDR3 in DNA: TGCAGTGCTACCTTAGGGACAAGAAGCTCCTACGAGCAGTACTTC. Protein sequence: CSATLGTRSSYEQYF.

CDR3 loop: CSARGTQGRHNEQFF. CDR3 sequence (DNA): TGCAGTGCTAGAGGCACTCAAGGCCGTCACAATGAGCAGTTCTTC. The chain joins TRBV20-1 to TRBJ2-1; D is ambiguous. Germline CDR1 reads DFQATT; CDR2 reads SNEGSKA (reference sequence). This CDR3 region has 15 residues. V shed 1 base and J shed 5 bases, with 15 bases lying between them.

This clonotype was observed many times. The chain combines TRBV6-1 with TRBJ2-2, with D perhaps being TRBD1 or TRBD2 (5 bases each). CDR1 is MNHNS, CDR2 SASEGT, per germline. V lost 5 bases to trimming and J lost 4 bases, with 11 bases between them. CDR3 length equals 14 residues. The CDR3 reads CASSRDPLTGELFF. For the CDR3, the DNA is TGTGCCAGCAGTCGGGACCCGCTCACCGGGGAGCTGTTTTTT.

This clonotype has a handful of counts. V is TRBV28 and J is TRBJ1-4; D is undetermined. The CDR3 runs to 13 residues. Trimming cost V 8 bases and J 3 bases, with 10 bases left between them. Germline V gene data show CDR1 as MDHEN and CDR2 as SYDVKM. The CDR3 nucleotides read TGTGCCAGCTGCGTGCCTTCTAATGAAAAACTGTTTTTT. Residues: CASCVPSNEKLFF.

As concerns this clonotype: This CDR3 is missing its conserved last phenylalanine or tryptophan, likely due to a read error. The chain joins TRBV12-3 or TRBV12-4 to TRBJ2-3, with TRBD2 matching over 8 bases. Trimming removed 5 bases from V and 2 bases from J; junction bases left unmatched: 3. The CDR3 is 14 residues long. The CDR3: CASSRSGATDTQYL. The CDR3 coding sequence is TGTGCCAGCAGTCGTAGCGGGGCCACAGATACGCAGTATCTT.

This clonotype was observed many times. The chain joins TRBV4-3 to TRBJ2-1, with 9 bases lining up with TRBD2. The CDR3 spans 17 residues. Germline trimming cut 0 bases from V and 3 bases from J; bases unmatched to any gene: 6. The V gene's germline CDR1 is LGHNA and CDR2 YSLEER. The DNA for the CDR3 is TGCGCCAGCAGCCAAGATTTGGGCGGGGGGGGCTACAATGAGCAGTTCTTC. This codes for CASSQDLGGGGYNEQFF.

This clonotype was seen a few times. This chain links TRBV5-6 with TRBJ1-4; the match to TRBD1 covers 8 bases. V shed 4 bases and J 0 bases; nucleotides not matched to a gene: 17. The germline gives CDR1 SGHDT, CDR2 YYEEEE. The CDR3 contains 20 residues. The CDR3: CASSRIRGQENFATNEKLFF. As DNA, the CDR3 is TGTGCCAGCAGCCGCATTCGGGGACAGGAGAACTTTGCAACTAATGAAAAACTGTTTTTT.